The entry below describes one T cell receptor (beta chain). This sample was taken from a study of blood T cell repertoires in COVID-19. Germline CDR1 reads MDHEN; CDR2 reads SYDVKM. The germline V and J ends were trimmed by 2 bases and 3 bases, with 5 bases remaining between them. The CDR3 sequence is 12 residues long. Libraries were prepared by immunoSEQ multiplex PCR; TCRdb keeps only in-frame clonotypes and omits some of them. The profile shows under 400,000 clones, 90% of them singletons. The rearrangement joins TRBV28 to TRBJ2-7, with D possibly matching TRBD2 (5 bases). Sequencing was performed on peripheral blood. This receptor was taken from a man in his late teens or twenties with active or convalescent COVID-19. The CDR3 spells CASSLDYYEQYF. The CDR3 DNA reads as TGTGCCAGCAGTTTAGACTACTACGAGCAGTACTTC. Using reference TRBV28 and TRBJ2-7 for the parts outside the CDR3, the full variable domain is DVKVTQSSRYLVKRTGEKVFLECVQDMDHENMFWYRQDPGLGLRLIYFSYDVKMKEKGDIPEGYSVSREKKERFSLILESASTNQTSMYLCASSLDYYEQYFGPGTRLTVT.